Below, one TCR beta chain is given with its context. The target antigen is unknown. The source of the sample is a study of shared clonotypes between healthy human individuals. Study-wide results and caveats: All-four-donor shared clonotypes had higher generation probabilities than non-shared clonotypes did.

Sequenced by immunoSEQ multiplex PCR; TCRdb stores in-frame clones only, minus some. The table lists roughly 1,000,000 clones, 75% to 80% of them singletons. CDR3 length: 13 residues. Per germline, CDR1 MNHEY and CDR2 SMNVEV (reference sequence). The V end lost 6 bases, the J end lost 5 bases, and 14 bases lay between the germline ends. The sample comprised memory CD4+ T cells from PBMCs. Subset denoted: CD45RA-negative fraction. V is TRBV27 and J is TRBJ2-7; maybe TRBD1 (6 bases). This clonotype was sampled from a man in his late teens or twenties in good health. Some clones in this sample may be carry-over from other donors' samples. CDR3 nucleotides: TGTGCCAGCAGGTTACAGGGTTCGGACGAGCAGTACTTC. Its translation is CASRLQGSDEQYF.